This is a list of T cell receptor beta chains from one sample in a study of early T cells in non-severe SARS-CoV-2 infection. TCRdb used MiXCR to reprocess the 5' RACE reads, holding one entry per CDR3 protein. Of some 77,000 distinct CDR3 sequences in the sample, 9% to 15% were seen once. This specimen was whole blood, taken at baseline. The receptor source for this set is an adult who was a healthcare worker with PCR-confirmed SARS-CoV-2 infection or an uninfected control (not recorded which). The donor label of this sample is uncertain. CDR3s include the opening cysteine and the closing phenylalanine or tryptophan. A D gene is named only where the DNA matches it firmly. Size values are once, few and many counts, or a class for expanded clones, and some rows have none.

v_gene	j_gene	abundance	d_gene	CDR3aa	CDR3nt
TRBV29-1	TRBJ2-7	few	-	CSARDGYEQYF	TGCAGCGCTCGGGACGGATACGAGCAGTACTTC
TRBV5-1	TRBJ2-7	few	TRBD2	CASSLEASGYEQYF	TGCGCCAGCAGCTTGGAGGCTAGCGGGTACGAGCAGTACTTC
TRBV4-1	TRBJ2-7	few	-	CASSQGGQSYEQYF	TGCGCCAGCAGCCAGGGGGGACAGTCCTACGAGCAGTACTTC
TRBV6-2/TRBV6-3	TRBJ2-7	-	-	CASSFRGLTSYEQYF	TGTGCCAGCAGTTTCCGAGGACTTACTTCCTACGAGCAGTACTTC
TRBV29-1	TRBJ1-2	-	-	CSVGQRFYGYTF	TGCAGCGTTGGACAGAGATTCTATGGCTACACCTTC
TRBV11-1	TRBJ1-1	-	-	CASSSPNTEAFF	TGTGCCAGCAGCTCGCCTAACACTGAAGCTTTCTTT
TRBV7-7	TRBJ2-3	-	TRBD1	CASSAGPGQGNTQYF	TGTGCCAGCAGCGCAGGCCCGGGACAGGGGAACACGCAGTATTTT
TRBV30	TRBJ2-6	many	-	CAWSMDSGANVLTF	TGTGCCTGGAGTATGGACTCTGGGGCCAACGTCCTGACTTTC
TRBV7-8	TRBJ2-2	few	-	CASSSWTGTNTGELFF	TGTGCCAGCAGCTCCTGGACTGGAACGAACACCGGGGAGCTGTTTTTT
TRBV4-2	TRBJ1-1	-	TRBD1	CASSQDRGIMNTEAFF	TGTGCCAGCAGCCAAGACAGGGGGATAATGAACACTGAAGCTTTCTTT
TRBV11-2	TRBJ2-4	-	TRBD1	CASSLEGQHLAKNIQYF	TGTGCCAGCAGCTTAGAGGGACAGCATCTAGCCAAAAACATTCAGTACTTC
TRBV20-1	TRBJ2-7	few	-	CSAFRGYEQYF	TGCAGTGCTTTTAGGGGGTACGAGCAGTACTTC
TRBV5-1	TRBJ2-7	-	-	CASSSDARGASYEQYF	TGCGCCAGCAGCTCGGATGCACGGGGGGCCTCCTACGAGCAGTACTTC
TRBV29-1	TRBJ2-1	-	-	CSVDRPPVSYNEQFF	TGCAGCGTTGACCGACCCCCGGTTTCCTACAATGAGCAGTTCTTC
TRBV4-2	TRBJ2-3	few	-	CASSQDGGHTDTQYF	TGTGCCAGCAGCCAAGACGGGGGGCACACAGATACGCAGTATTTT
TRBV3-1	TRBJ1-1	few	-	CASSPWGVTEAFF	TGTGCCAGCAGCCCCTGGGGGGTCACTGAAGCTTTCTTT
TRBV19	TRBJ2-1	few	-	CASSMSFNSYNEQFF	TGTGCCAGTAGTATGAGTTTCAACTCCTACAATGAGCAGTTCTTC
TRBV19	TRBJ2-3	few	TRBD2	CASSTRAGVATDTQYF	TGTGCCAGTAGTACCAGAGCGGGAGTAGCGACAGATACGCAGTATTTT
TRBV4-2	TRBJ2-7	many	TRBD2	CASSQELWTSGTLGEQYF	TGTGCCAGCAGCCAAGAATTGTGGACTAGCGGGACCCTGGGGGAGCAGTACTTC
TRBV15	TRBJ1-2	few	-	CATSREQGEHLGGYTF	TGTGCCACCAGCAGAGAACAGGGAGAGCATTTGGGTGGCTACACCTTC
TRBV18	TRBJ2-3	few	-	CASSPSIGSADTQYF	TGTGCCAGCTCACCATCTATAGGATCTGCAGATACGCAGTATTTT
TRBV18	TRBJ2-1	-	-	CASSSSISNEQFF	TGTGCCAGCTCTTCCTCAATTTCAAATGAGCAGTTCTTC
TRBV4-3	TRBJ1-3	many	TRBD1	CASSQRWDSRNTIYF	TGCGCCAGCAGCCAGCGGTGGGACAGCCGGAACACCATATATTTT
TRBV6-5	TRBJ2-7	-	-	CASSPGTSVDEQYF	TGTGCCAGCAGCCCAGGGACGTCGGTCGACGAGCAGTACTTC
TRBV11-3	TRBJ1-1	-	-	CASSLGDSEAFF	TGTGCCAGCAGCTTAGGAGACAGTGAAGCTTTCTTT
TRBV10-2	TRBJ2-7	-	-	CASSGGYSYEQYF	TGCGCCAGCAGTGGAGGGTACTCCTACGAGCAGTACTTC
TRBV6-6	TRBJ2-2	few	TRBD1	CASTRTGTGELFF	TGTGCCAGCACCCGGACAGGGACCGGGGAGCTGTTTTTT
TRBV2	TRBJ2-1	few	-	CASSEIRNLYNEQFF	TGTGCCAGCAGTGAAATTCGCAACCTCTACAATGAGCAGTTCTTC
TRBV15	TRBJ2-1	-	-	CATSKTRDSYNEQFF	TGTGCCACCAGCAAAACGCGGGACTCCTACAATGAGCAGTTCTTC
TRBV20-1	TRBJ1-5	-	-	CSLGTRNSNQPQHF	TGCAGTCTGGGGACCAGGAATAGCAATCAGCCCCAGCATTTT
TRBV9	TRBJ2-5	many	-	CASSVGLGPETQYF	TGTGCCAGCAGCGTAGGACTGGGGCCCGAGACCCAGTACTTC
TRBV20-1	TRBJ2-1	many	TRBD2	CSASSLAGSYNEQFF	TGCAGTGCTAGTAGCCTAGCGGGATCCTACAATGAGCAGTTCTTC
TRBV7-3	TRBJ2-3	few	-	CASSRGVRPTDTQYF	TGTGCCAGCAGCAGGGGGGTGCGACCCACAGATACGCAGTATTTT
TRBV20-1	TRBJ1-1	-	-	CSASPGGYTEAFF	TGCAGTGCTTCCCCGGGGGGGTACACTGAAGCTTTCTTT
TRBV6-1	TRBJ2-5	many	TRBD2	CASSGTTSGGTQETQYF	TGTGCCAGCAGTGGTACGACTAGCGGGGGAACCCAAGAGACCCAGTACTTC
TRBV15	TRBJ2-7	-	TRBD1	CATSSRTGGYEQYF	TGTGCCACCAGCAGCCGGACAGGGGGCTACGAGCAGTACTTC
TRBV4-3	TRBJ2-7	-	TRBD2	CASSQEMRGGYEQYF	TGCGCCAGCAGCCAAGAGATGAGGGGAGGGTACGAGCAGTACTTC
TRBV6-5	TRBJ2-3	-	-	CASSYSVAVLTDTQYF	TGTGCCAGCAGTTACTCAGTGGCAGTACTCACAGATACGCAGTATTTT
TRBV5-1	TRBJ2-5	few	-	CASSLDGGSQETQYF	TGCGCCAGCAGCTTGGACGGCGGATCCCAAGAGACCCAGTACTTC
TRBV4-3	TRBJ1-1	few	-	CASSQESWTMNTEAFF	TGCGCCAGCAGCCAAGAGTCCTGGACGATGAACACTGAAGCTTTCTTT
TRBV6-2/TRBV6-3	TRBJ1-1	few	-	CASSYERQTEAFF	TGTGCCAGCAGTTACGAGAGACAAACTGAAGCTTTCTTT
TRBV20-1	TRBJ1-2	many	-	CSARQVGDYGYTF	TGCAGTGCTAGGCAGGTCGGGGATTATGGCTACACCTTC
TRBV18	TRBJ2-7	-	TRBD1	CASSGPDRGSEQYF	TGTGCCAGCTCAGGGCCGGACAGGGGAAGCGAGCAGTACTTC
TRBV7-2	TRBJ1-5	few	-	CASSLVVSNQPQHF	TGTGCCAGCAGCTTAGTGGTTAGCAATCAGCCCCAGCATTTT
TRBV9	TRBJ1-1	-	-	CASSVEPLTGNTEAFF	TGTGCCAGCAGCGTAGAGCCTCTGACCGGCAACACTGAAGCTTTCTTT
TRBV12-3/TRBV12-4	TRBJ2-4	-	-	CATGTAKNIQYF	TGTGCAACCGGCACCGCCAAAAACATTCAGTACTTC
TRBV6-5	TRBJ2-5	many	-	CASTMGPSGETQYF	TGTGCCAGCACCATGGGCCCGTCCGGGGAGACCCAGTACTTC
TRBV11-2	TRBJ2-5	few	-	CASETHQETQYF	TGTGCCAGCGAGACCCACCAAGAGACCCAGTACTTC
TRBV7-8	TRBJ1-1	-	TRBD1	CASSLGGTGDAFF	TGTGCCAGCAGCTTAGGAGGGACAGGGGACGCTTTCTTT
TRBV11-2	TRBJ2-6	many	-	CASSSYRTGANVLTF	TGTGCCAGCAGCTCTTACAGGACTGGGGCCAACGTCCTGACTTTC
TRBV11-2	TRBJ2-7	-	-	CASSSRSGAGDPYEQYF	TGTGCCAGCAGCTCGAGGTCCGGGGCAGGGGATCCCTACGAGCAGTACTTC
TRBV20-1	TRBJ2-5	-	TRBD2	CSAPTLAGQETQYF	TGCAGTGCTCCAACACTAGCGGGGCAAGAGACCCAGTACTTC
TRBV12-3/TRBV12-4	TRBJ2-7	few	TRBD1	CASSVTGQQYF	TGTGCCAGCAGTGTGACAGGGCAGCAGTACTTC
TRBV18	TRBJ1-6	many	TRBD1	CASSPAGTGAPLHF	TGTGCCAGCTCACCAGCCGGGACAGGGGCCCCCCTCCACTTT